A single sample gave rise to the 6 T cell receptor beta chains below, sequenced in a study of blood T cell repertoires in COVID-19. Sequencing was performed with immunoSEQ multiplex PCR; in TCRdb, only in-frame clones are kept and a portion is missing. Counted here are roughly 400,000 clones, roughly nine tenths occurring once; the ten biggest clones make up 0.95% to 1.2%. The sequencing sample was made of PBMCs or T cells enriched from blood (not recorded which). The receptors come from a man aged 25-40 years who had recovered from COVID-19.

The gene calls are TRBV5-1 and TRBJ2-5; 7 bases are a match to TRBD1. The CDR3 runs to 15 residues. V gave up 0 bases and J gave up 1 base; unmatched junction bases: 3. From germline, CDR1 is SGHRS and CDR2 YFSETQ. The CDR3 DNA follows: TGCGCCAGCAGCTTGGACAGGGGAAGCCAAGAGACCCAGTACTTC. Translation gives CASSLDRGSQETQYF.

In this sample, this clone turned up once. The chain employs TRBV4-2 and TRBJ1-6, with 8 bases aligning to TRBD1. With V trimmed by 0 bases and J by 9 bases, 7 bases remained unmatched. The CDR3 spans 16 residues. Looked up from germline, CDR1 is LGHNA and CDR2 is YNFKEQ. The DNA for the CDR3 is TGTGCCAGCAGCCAAGATGGACAGGGAGTTACTTCACCCCTCCACTTT. Its protein is CASSQDGQGVTSPLHF.

The chain employs TRBV11-2 and TRBJ1-1, with D possibly being TRBD1 (6 bases). V lost 2 bases, J lost 3 bases, and 10 bases lay in between. CDR1 is SGHAT and CDR2 is FQNNGV in the germline V gene. The CDR3 length is 14 residues. Written as DNA, the CDR3 is TGTGCCAGCAGCTTAAGGGGGAGGGACACTGAAGCTTTCTTT. As protein: CASSLRGRDTEAFF.

The chain uses TRBV25-1 and TRBJ1-2, with D hard to call. The CDR3 loop spans 15 amino acids. V was cut by 3 bases and J by 5 bases, with 16 bases left in between. In germline, CDR1 is MGHDK, CDR2 SYGVNS. CDR3 DNA sequence: TGTGCCAGCAGTGATCAGGTCCCCGGAAGGTATGGCTACACCTTC. Translation gives CASSDQVPGRYGYTF.

The J gene is TRBJ1-1, the V gene TRBV19; D remains unclear. The CDR3 totals 13 residues. V was trimmed by 4 bases and J by 2 bases, leaving 8 bases between them. In germline, CDR1 is LNHDA, CDR2 SQIVND (reference sequence). CDR3 region: CASSTQLNTEAFF. For the CDR3, the DNA is TGTGCCAGTAGTACACAGTTAAACACTGAAGCTTTCTTT.

V is TRBV7-8 and J is TRBJ2-2; 11 bases align to TRBD2. The germline V gene encodes CDR1 SGHVS and CDR2 FQNEAQ. The CDR3 extends over 16 amino acids. V trimming: 5 bases; J trimming: 5 bases; junction bases outside the gene matches: 7. CDR3 DNA: TGTGCCAGCAGCGTTACTAGCGGGAGTTATACCGGGGAGCTGTTTTTT. This translates into CASSVTSGSYTGELFF.